This T cell receptor beta chain was identified in a study of blood T cell repertoires in COVID-19. The overall study: Collection of acute and convalescent COVID-19 samples took place in the United States, Italy and Spain. PBMCs, B-cell-depleted T cells, or T cells were the source of the cDNA or gDNA that made up the material.

In the original workflow: Scientists estimated how many nucleated cells there were by amplifying reference gene primers. The assay was immunoSEQ multiplex PCR, and TCRdb's table has in-frame clones only and misses some. V and J calls and clone size follow that table, whereas D and trimming were derived from the DNA. The sample shows some 75,000 clones, around 76% of them seen only once. This CDR3 comprises 16 residues. The J segment lost 5 bases and the V segment lost 4 bases, leaving 8 bases of the junction unmatched. Germline CDR1 is LNHDA and CDR2 is SQIVND (reference sequence). The clonotype comes from a woman over 75 with active or convalescent COVID-19. This chain uses TRBV19 with TRBJ1-1, with 12 bases identical to TRBD1. Source material: peripheral blood. The CDR3 nucleotides read TGTGCCAGTAGTAGGGACAGGGGGCGGGAAGGAACTGAAGCTTTCTTT. It encodes CASSRDRGREGTEAFF. The full variable domain, its missing parts supplied by reference TRBV19 and TRBJ1-1, is DGGITQSPKYLFRKEGQNVTLSCEQNLNHDAMYWYRQDPGQGLRLIYYSQIVNDFQKGDIAEGYSVSREKKESFPLTVTSAQKNPTAFYLCASSRDRGREGTEAFFGQGTRLTVV.